This entry concerns a single TCR beta chain. This CDR3 comprises 16 residues. V gave up 4 bases and J gave up 4 bases, with 19 bases separating them. CDR1 is MGHRA and CDR2 is YSYEKL in the germline V gene. This entry comes from a study of cytomegalovirus exposure and HLA in healthy donors. Primers included in the PCR were 60 Vbeta and 13 Jbeta primers. Profiling relied on immunoSEQ multiplex PCR, and the TCRdb table lists in-frame clones only, not all of them. The sample table includes about 82,000 clones. The V gene is TRBV4-1, the J gene TRBJ1-1, with D hard to call. The sample comprised PBMCs. The receptor was isolated from a woman in her twenties or thirties in good health and CMV-seronegative. CDR3 in amino acids: CASSPSVLEGFTEAFF. For the CDR3, the DNA is TGCGCCAGCAGCCCCTCTGTGCTAGAGGGCTTCACTGAAGCTTTCTTT.